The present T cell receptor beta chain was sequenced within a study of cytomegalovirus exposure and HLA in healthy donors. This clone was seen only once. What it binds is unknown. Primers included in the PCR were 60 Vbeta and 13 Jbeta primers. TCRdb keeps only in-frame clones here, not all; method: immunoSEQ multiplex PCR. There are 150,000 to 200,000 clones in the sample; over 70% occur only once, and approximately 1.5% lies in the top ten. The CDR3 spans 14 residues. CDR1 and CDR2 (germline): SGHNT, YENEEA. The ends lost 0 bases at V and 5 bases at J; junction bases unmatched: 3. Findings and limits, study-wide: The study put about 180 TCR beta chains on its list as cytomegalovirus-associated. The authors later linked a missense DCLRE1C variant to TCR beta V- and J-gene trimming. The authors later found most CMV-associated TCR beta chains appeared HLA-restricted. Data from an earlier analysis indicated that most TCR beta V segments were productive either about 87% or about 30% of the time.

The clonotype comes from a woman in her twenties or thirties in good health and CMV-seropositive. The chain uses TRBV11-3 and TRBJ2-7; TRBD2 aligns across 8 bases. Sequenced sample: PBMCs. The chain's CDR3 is CASSLELAENEQYF. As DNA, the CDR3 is TGTGCCAGCAGCTTAGAACTAGCGGAGAACGAGCAGTACTTC.